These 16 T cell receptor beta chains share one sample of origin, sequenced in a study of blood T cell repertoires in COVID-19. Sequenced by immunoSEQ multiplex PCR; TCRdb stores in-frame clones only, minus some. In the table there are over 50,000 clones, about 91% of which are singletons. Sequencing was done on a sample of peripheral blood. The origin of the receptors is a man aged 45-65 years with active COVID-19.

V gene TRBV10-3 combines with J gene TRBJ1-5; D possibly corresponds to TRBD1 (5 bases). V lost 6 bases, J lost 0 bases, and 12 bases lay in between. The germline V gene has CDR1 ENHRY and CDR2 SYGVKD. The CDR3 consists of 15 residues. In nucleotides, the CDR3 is TGTGCCATCAGCCAGACAGAAAATAGCAATCAGCCCCAGCATTTT. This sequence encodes CAISQTENSNQPQHF.

CDR3 DNA sequence: TGTGCCAGCTCACCTAACGCTGGGCAGCGGAACAATGAGCAGTTCTTC. It is translated as CASSPNAGQRNNEQFF. The V and J genes are TRBV18 and TRBJ2-1; TRBD2 might be the D (5 bases). CDR1 and CDR2 (germline): KGHSH, LQKENI. Trimming stripped 3 bases from V and 5 bases from J, with 17 bases between. CDR3 size: 16 residues.

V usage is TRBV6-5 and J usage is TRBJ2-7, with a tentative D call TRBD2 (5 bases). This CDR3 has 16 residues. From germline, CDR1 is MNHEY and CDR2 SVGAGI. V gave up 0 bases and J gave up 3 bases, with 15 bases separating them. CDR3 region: CASSYSRVGRNYEQYF. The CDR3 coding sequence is TGTGCCAGCAGTTACTCGAGGGTGGGTCGGAACTACGAGCAGTACTTC.

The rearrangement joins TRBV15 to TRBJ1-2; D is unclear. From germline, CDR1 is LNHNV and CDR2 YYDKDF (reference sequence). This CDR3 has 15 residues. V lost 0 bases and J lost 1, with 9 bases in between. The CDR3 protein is CATSRDRNSNYGYTF. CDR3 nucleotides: TGTGCCACCAGCAGAGATCGAAACAGTAACTATGGCTACACCTTC.

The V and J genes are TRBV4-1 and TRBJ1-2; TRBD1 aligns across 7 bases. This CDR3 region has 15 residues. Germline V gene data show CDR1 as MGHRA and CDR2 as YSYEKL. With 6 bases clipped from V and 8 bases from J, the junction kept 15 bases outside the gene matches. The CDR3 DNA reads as TGCGCCAGCAGACACCCAGAACAGGGGATTCGCGGCTACACCTTC. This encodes CASRHPEQGIRGYTF.

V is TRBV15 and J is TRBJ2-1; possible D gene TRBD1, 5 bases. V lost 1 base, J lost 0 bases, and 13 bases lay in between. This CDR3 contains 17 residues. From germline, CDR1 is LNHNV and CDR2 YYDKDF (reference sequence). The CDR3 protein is CATSRGRVLGSYNEQFF. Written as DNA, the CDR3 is TGTGCCACCAGCAGAGGCAGGGTCCTAGGCTCCTACAATGAGCAGTTCTTC.

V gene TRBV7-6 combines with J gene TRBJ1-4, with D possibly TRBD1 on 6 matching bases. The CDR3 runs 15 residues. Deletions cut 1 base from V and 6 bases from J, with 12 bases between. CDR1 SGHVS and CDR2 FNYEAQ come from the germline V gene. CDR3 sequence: CASSLVGAKDEKLFF. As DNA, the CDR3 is TGTGCCAGCAGCTTAGTGGGGGCCAAGGATGAAAAACTGTTTTTT. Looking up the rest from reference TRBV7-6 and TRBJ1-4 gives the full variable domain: GAGVSQSPRYKVTKRGQDVALRCDPISGHVSLYWYRQALGQGPEFLTYFNYEAQQDKSGLPNDRFSAERPEGSISTLTIQRTEQRDSAMYRCASSLVGAKDEKLFFGSGTQLSVL.

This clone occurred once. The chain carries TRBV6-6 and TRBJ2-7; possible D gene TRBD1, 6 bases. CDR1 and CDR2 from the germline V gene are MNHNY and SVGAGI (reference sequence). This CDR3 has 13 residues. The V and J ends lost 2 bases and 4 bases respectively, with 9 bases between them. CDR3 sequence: CASSYDRTYEQYF. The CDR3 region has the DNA TGTGCCAGCAGTTACGACAGGACTTACGAGCAGTACTTC.

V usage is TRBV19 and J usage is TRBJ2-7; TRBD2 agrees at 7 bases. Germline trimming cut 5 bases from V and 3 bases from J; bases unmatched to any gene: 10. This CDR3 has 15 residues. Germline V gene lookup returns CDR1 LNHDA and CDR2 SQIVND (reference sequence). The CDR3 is CASSPQGGSGYEQYF. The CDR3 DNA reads TGTGCCAGTAGTCCCCAGGGAGGGTCTGGCTACGAGCAGTACTTC.

CDR3 sequence reads: CASIRAGLSQPQHF. DNA of the CDR3: TGTGCCAGCATCCGGGCGGGACTGAGTCAGCCCCAGCATTTT. The chain recombines TRBV28 with TRBJ1-5; perhaps TRBD1 as D (5 bases). Per germline, CDR1 MDHEN and CDR2 SYDVKM. V was clipped by 7 bases and J by 6 bases, with 16 bases between them. The length of the CDR3 is 14 residues. Drawing the rest from reference TRBV28 and TRBJ1-5, the complete variable domain is DVKVTQSSRYLVKRTGEKVFLECVQDMDHENMFWYRQDPGLGLRLIYFSYDVKMKEKGDIPEGYSVSREKKERFSLILESASTNQTSMYLCASIRAGLSQPQHFGDGTRLSIL.

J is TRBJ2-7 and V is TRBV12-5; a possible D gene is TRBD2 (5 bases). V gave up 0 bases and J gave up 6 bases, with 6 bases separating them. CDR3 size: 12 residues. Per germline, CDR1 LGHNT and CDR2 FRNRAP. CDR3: CASGLVRGEQYF. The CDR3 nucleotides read TGTGCTAGTGGTTTGGTTCGGGGCGAGCAGTACTTC. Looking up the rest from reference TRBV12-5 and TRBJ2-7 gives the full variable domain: DARVTQTPRHKVTEMGQEVTMRCQPILGHNTVFWYRQTMMQGLELLAYFRNRAPLDDSGMPKDRFSAEMPDATLATLKIQPSEPRDSAVYFCASGLVRGEQYFGPGTRLTVT.

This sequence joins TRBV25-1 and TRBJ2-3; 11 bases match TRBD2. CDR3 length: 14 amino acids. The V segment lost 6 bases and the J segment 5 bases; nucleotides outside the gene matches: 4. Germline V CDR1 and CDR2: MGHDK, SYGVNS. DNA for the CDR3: TGTGCCAGCAGACTAGCGGGAGTTCAAGATACGCAGTATTTT. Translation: CASRLAGVQDTQYF.

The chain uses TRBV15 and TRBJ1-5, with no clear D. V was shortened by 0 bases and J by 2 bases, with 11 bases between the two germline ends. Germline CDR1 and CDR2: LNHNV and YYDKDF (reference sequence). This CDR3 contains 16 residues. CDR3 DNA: TGTGCCACCAGCAGAGATGGTTCGGGTGGCAATCAGCCCCAGCATTTT. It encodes CATSRDGSGGNQPQHF.

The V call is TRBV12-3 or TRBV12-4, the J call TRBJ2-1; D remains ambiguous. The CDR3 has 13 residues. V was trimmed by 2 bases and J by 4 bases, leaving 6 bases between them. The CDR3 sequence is CASSLNSYNEQFF. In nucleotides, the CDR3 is TGTGCCAGCAGTTTAAACAGTTACAATGAGCAGTTCTTC.

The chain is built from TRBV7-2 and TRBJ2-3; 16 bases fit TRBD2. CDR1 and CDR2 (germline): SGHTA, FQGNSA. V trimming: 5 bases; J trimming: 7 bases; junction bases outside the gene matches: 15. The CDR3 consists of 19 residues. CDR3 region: CASSPLGLAGGQRGNTQYF. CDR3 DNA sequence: TGTGCCAGCAGCCCATTGGGACTAGCGGGGGGGCAGAGAGGAAATACGCAGTATTTT.

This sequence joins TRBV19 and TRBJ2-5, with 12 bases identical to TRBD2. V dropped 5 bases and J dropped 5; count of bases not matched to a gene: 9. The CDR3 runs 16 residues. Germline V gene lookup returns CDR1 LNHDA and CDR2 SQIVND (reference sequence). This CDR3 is CASSGARTSGTETQYF. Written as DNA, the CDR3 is TGTGCCAGTAGTGGTGCAAGGACTAGCGGGACTGAGACCCAGTACTTC.